This T cell receptor (beta chain) was found in a study of blood T cell repertoires in COVID-19. The method was immunoSEQ multiplex PCR; TCRdb's version includes in-frame clones alone and lacks a portion of them. This repertoire shows 250,000 or so clones, 84% found once; its top ten account for approximately 4%. This CDR3 has 16 amino acids. Trimming took 0 bases from V and 7 from J; bases not matched to a gene: 10. Germline V gene data show CDR1 as LGHDT and CDR2 as YNNKEL (reference sequence). The rearrangement uses TRBV3-1 (or the pseudogene TRBV3-2) and TRBJ1-2; 8 bases match TRBD1. This clonotype was obtained from a man between 60 and 75 years old with acute or convalescent COVID-19. Sequenced input: peripheral blood. The CDR3 DNA sequence: TGTGCCAGCAGCCAAGATCTAGTAGGGGACAGGACTGGCTACACCTTC. It yields the protein CASSQDLVGDRTGYTF.